These T cell receptor beta chains were read from a single sample in a study of T cell changes during pregnancy in multiple sclerosis. Sequencing used immunoSEQ multiplex PCR; TCRdb keeps in-frame clones, though not all of them. The sample has 65,000 to 85,000 clones; just over 90% are singletons. The sample was CD4+ T cells from peripheral blood mononuclear cells, taken before pregnancy. Receptor source: a female donor with multiple sclerosis, enrolled in a pregnancy study. Each CDR3 is given without its conserved first and last residue. A D gene is named only where the DNA matches it firmly.

d_gene: -; j_gene: TRBJ1-1; v_gene: TRBV10-3; CDR3aa: AIRSQGNTEAF
d_gene: -; j_gene: TRBJ2-7; v_gene: TRBV19; CDR3aa: ASSMPGFPYEQY
d_gene: TRBD1; j_gene: TRBJ1-2; v_gene: TRBV9; CDR3aa: ASSLNRDRAGYT
d_gene: TRBD1; j_gene: TRBJ2-7; v_gene: TRBV11-3; CDR3aa: ASRKTGGPTYEQY
d_gene: -; j_gene: TRBJ2-1; v_gene: TRBV30; CDR3aa: AWSVGLANNEQF
d_gene: -; j_gene: TRBJ1-4; v_gene: TRBV18; CDR3aa: ASSPQGEKLF
d_gene: -; j_gene: TRBJ2-3; v_gene: TRBV5-8; CDR3aa: ASSSVLSTDTQY
d_gene: -; j_gene: TRBJ1-5; v_gene: TRBV19; CDR3aa: ASRSGSSQPQH
d_gene: TRBD1; j_gene: TRBJ1-4; v_gene: TRBV5-4; CDR3aa: ASSRTGTALGGEKLF
d_gene: -; j_gene: TRBJ2-5; v_gene: TRBV7-3; CDR3aa: ASSLMGPGETQY
d_gene: -; j_gene: TRBJ1-1; v_gene: TRBV9; CDR3aa: ASSLTTGRTEAF
d_gene: -; j_gene: TRBJ2-1; v_gene: TRBV15; CDR3aa: ATSGRGVGPEF
d_gene: TRBD1; j_gene: TRBJ2-5; v_gene: TRBV7-8; CDR3aa: ASSSGTGFQETQY
d_gene: TRBD1; j_gene: TRBJ2-6; v_gene: TRBV5-1; CDR3aa: ASSLDRDWAGANVLT
d_gene: -; j_gene: TRBJ1-3; v_gene: TRBV19; CDR3aa: ASSIESSGNTIY
d_gene: TRBD1; j_gene: TRBJ1-6; v_gene: TRBV4-1; CDR3aa: ASSLAGGRNSPLH
d_gene: -; j_gene: TRBJ1-4; v_gene: TRBV5-1; CDR3aa: ASSLTTGNEKLF
d_gene: TRBD2; j_gene: TRBJ2-1; v_gene: TRBV2; CDR3aa: ASRRERGTDYNEQF
d_gene: TRBD1; j_gene: TRBJ2-7; v_gene: TRBV7-3; CDR3aa: ASSLSGTGAYEQY
d_gene: TRBD1; j_gene: TRBJ1-2; v_gene: TRBV6-5; CDR3aa: ASSFTGDYGYT
d_gene: TRBD1; j_gene: TRBJ2-7; v_gene: TRBV4-1; CDR3aa: ASSQPDRGGGEQY
d_gene: -; j_gene: TRBJ2-3; v_gene: TRBV5-1; CDR3aa: ASSLQGGADTQY